This T cell receptor beta chain was documented in a study of regulatory T cells in long-lasting Graves disease. Time point: newly diagnosed GD, antithyroid drugs for less than 3 months. Extracted RNA from PBMCs served as the source of the TCR library. Patients were from an endocrinology department in Xi'an, China. The length of the CDR3 is 17 residues. The germline CDR1 and CDR2 sequences are GTSNPN and SVGIG (reference sequence). Germline trimming cut 8 bases from V and 7 bases from J; bases unmatched to any gene: 23. Construction of TCR beta libraries relied on iRepertoire HTBI primers and on Arm-PCR targeting CDR3 regions. Original handling: Among the samples, approximately 60 TRBV and 14 TRBJ segments were identified. MiXCR, run by TCRdb on the multiplex PCR reads, gives a single entry per CDR3 protein. TCRdb's processing, not the study's, gives the V and J calls here. The sample consists of 300,000 to 400,000 distinct CDR3 sequences, roughly a sixth of them appearing once.

The sequence was obtained from a female donor with Graves disease. V usage is TRBV30 and J usage is TRBJ2-1; TRBD2 matches 7 bases. The sequences come from peripheral blood mononuclear cells (PBMCs), collected at new diagnosis, from a patient treated with antithyroid drugs. The CDR3 bases are TGTGCCCGAACAGCCTTCGGAAGAGGGAGCGGGGCAAATGAGCAGTTCTTC. Its translation: CARTAFGRGSGANEQFF.